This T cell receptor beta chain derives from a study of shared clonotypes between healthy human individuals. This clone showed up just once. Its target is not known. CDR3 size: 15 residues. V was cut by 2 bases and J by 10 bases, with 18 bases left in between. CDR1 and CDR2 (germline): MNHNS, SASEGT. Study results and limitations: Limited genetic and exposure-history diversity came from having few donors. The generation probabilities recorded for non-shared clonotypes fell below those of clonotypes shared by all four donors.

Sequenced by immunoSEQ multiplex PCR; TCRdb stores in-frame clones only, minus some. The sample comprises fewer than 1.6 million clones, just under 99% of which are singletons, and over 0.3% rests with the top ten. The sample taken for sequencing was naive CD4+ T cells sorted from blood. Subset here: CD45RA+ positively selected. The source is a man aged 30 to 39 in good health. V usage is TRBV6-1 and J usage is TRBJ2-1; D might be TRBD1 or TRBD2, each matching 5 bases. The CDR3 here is CASSELGRPRGEQFF. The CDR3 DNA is TGTGCCAGCAGTGAACTCGGCCGGCCACGGGGCGAGCAGTTCTTC.